The TCR beta chain under discussion was sequenced for a study of blood T cell repertoires in COVID-19. TCRdb's copy holds only in-frame clones and misses some; the assay was immunoSEQ multiplex PCR. The repertoire holds around 500,000 clones, with approximately 83% as singletons. The CDR3 sequence is 16 residues long. The germline V gene encodes CDR1 SGHKS and CDR2 YYEKEE (reference sequence). V was clipped by 5 bases and J by 0 bases; unmatched bases: 8. This clone was observed at least ten times. The genes are TRBV5-5 and TRBJ2-1; 7 bases agree with TRBD2. Sequenced sample: peripheral blood. This clonotype was sampled from a human donor in a cohort sampled during active COVID-19. CDR3 in amino acids: CASSTLAVSSYNEQFF. The CDR3 DNA is TGTGCCAGCAGTACCCTAGCGGTGAGCTCCTACAATGAGCAGTTCTTC.